A single sample gave rise to the 21 T cell receptor beta chains below, sequenced in a study of TIL therapy for anti-PD-1-resistant metastatic lung cancer. Indicated time point: pre-treatment sample, taken before nivolumab and TIL therapy. Pleural nodules or supraclavicular lymph nodes made up most of the excised metastases sampled. Sequencing used immunoSEQ v3. The repertoire was sequenced with immunoSEQ multiplex PCR; TCRdb's copy has only in-frame clones and lacks some. The sample holds fewer than 30,000 clones, about 63% seen once. The sequencing used tumor tissue, collected at baseline. These receptors came from a woman aged 30-79 years with non-small cell lung cancer.

By frequency in the sample, this clone is large. The V gene is TRBV5-1, the J gene TRBJ1-1, with D uncertain. The CDR3 loop spans 13 amino acids. Trimming took off 4 bases at V and 4 bases at J, with 11 bases between the two ends. Germline lookup yields CDR1 SGHRS and CDR2 YFSETQ. DNA for the CDR3: TGCGCCAGCAGCCTCGCCGGACTCACTGAAGCTTTCTTT. It is translated as CASSLAGLTEAFF.

The CDR3 is CAISELGRTGELFF. The CDR3 DNA sequence: TGTGCCATCAGTGAGTTGGGGAGAACCGGGGAGCTGTTTTTT. V gene TRBV10-3 combines with J gene TRBJ2-2; a possible D gene is TRBD2 (5 bases). The V gene's germline CDR1 is ENHRY and CDR2 SYGVKD. Trimming took off 1 base at V and 5 bases at J, with 8 bases between the two ends. This CDR3 region has 14 residues.

The chain uses TRBV25-1 and TRBJ2-7; D is possibly TRBD1 or TRBD2 (6 bases each). V was trimmed by 9 bases and J by 3 bases, leaving 18 bases between them. The germline CDR1 and CDR2 sequences are MGHDK and SYGVNS. The CDR3 is made up of 14 amino acids. CDR3 amino acids: CASVTGMGGYEQYF. The CDR3 region has the DNA TGTGCCAGTGTGACAGGAATGGGGGGCTACGAGCAGTACTTC.

The chain uses TRBV5-4 and TRBJ1-3; D gene ambiguous. V lost 0 bases to trimming and J lost 0 bases, with 4 bases between them. The CDR3 consists of 14 residues. From germline, CDR1 is SGHNT and CDR2 YYREEE (reference sequence). CDR3 amino acids: CASSLGISGNTIYF. DNA for the CDR3: TGTGCCAGCAGCTTGGGAATCTCTGGAAACACCATATATTTT.

The CDR3 nucleotides read TGTGCCAGCAGCTTAAGTGGGCAGGCAGAGCAGTACTTC. Its translation: CASSLSGQAEQYF. The J gene is TRBJ2-7, the V gene TRBV7-2; D is undetermined. V gave up 2 bases and J gave up 7 bases, with 12 bases separating them. CDR1 and CDR2 from the germline V gene are SGHTA and FQGNSA. There are 13 residues in the CDR3.

The V call is TRBV6-1, the J call TRBJ1-1; the match to TRBD1 covers 7 bases. J was trimmed by 4 bases and V by 5 bases; bases with no gene match: 4. Germline CDR1 and CDR2: MNHNS and SASEGT. The CDR3 has 13 amino acids. The CDR3: CASSFSGGTEAFF. The CDR3 nucleotides are TGTGCCAGCAGTTTCTCAGGGGGCACTGAAGCTTTCTTT.

The chain couples TRBV2 to TRBJ2-7; 7 nucleotides agree with TRBD1. The CDR3 spans 13 residues. V was pared by 6 bases and J by 3 bases, with 5 bases of the junction left unmatched. Per the germline V gene, CDR1 is SNHLY and CDR2 is FYNNEI. The CDR3 here is CASRVGTVYEQYF. CDR3 coding DNA: TGTGCCAGCAGGGTCGGGACAGTCTACGAGCAGTACTTC.

This sequence joins TRBV6-6 and TRBJ2-3; D possibly corresponds to TRBD2 (6 bases). CDR3 length: 15 residues. Deletions cut 4 bases from V and 0 bases from J, with 11 bases between. CDR1 and CDR2 (germline): MNHNY, SVGAGI (reference sequence). CDR3 loop: CASSFLATSTDTQYF. CDR3 coding DNA: TGTGCCAGCAGTTTCCTAGCGACTAGCACAGATACGCAGTATTTT.

The chain joins TRBV2 to TRBJ2-1; 10 bases map to TRBD2. V lost 4 bases to trimming and J lost 8 bases; unmatched junction nucleotides: 5. The CDR3 runs to 14 residues. Germline CDR1 reads SNHLY; CDR2 reads FYNNEI. For the CDR3, the DNA is TGTGCCAGCAGTGGGGGACTAGCGACCCATGAGCAGTTCTTC. This translates into CASSGGLATHEQFF.

The chain recombines TRBV7-8 with TRBJ1-5; D remains unclear. CDR1 and CDR2 (germline): SGHVS, FQNEAQ. The CDR3 runs to 16 residues. V lost 1 base and J 5 bases, leaving 15 bases between the germline ends. In DNA, the CDR3 is TGTGCCAGCAGCTTAGAAAGGTGGCAGAGGCATCAGCCCCAGCATTTT. Translation gives CASSLERWQRHQPQHF.

This clone was picked up a small number of times. The gene calls are TRBV7-9 and TRBJ1-5, with TRBD1 as a possible D gene (6 bases). V was cut by 5 bases and J by 6 bases, with 17 bases left in between. This CDR3 region has 15 residues. Germline values: CDR1 SEHNR, CDR2 FQNEAQ (reference sequence). The CDR3 here is CASSPLRDKGQPQHF. In nucleotides, the CDR3 is TGTGCCAGCAGCCCCCTTCGGGACAAAGGTCAGCCCCAGCATTTT.

The chain has TRBV2 and TRBJ1-5; TRBD1 is a possible D gene (6 bases). The V and J ends lost 6 bases and 1 base respectively, with 10 bases between them. The CDR3 totals 14 residues. Germline-derived CDR1 and CDR2 are SNHLY and FYNNEI. For the CDR3, the DNA is TGTGCCAGCAGGGGGCAGGGGAGCAATCAGCCCCAGCATTTT. Protein sequence: CASRGQGSNQPQHF.

CDR3 in DNA: TGTGCCAGCAGCTTGTCGGGGGAGTGGAACGAGCAGTACTTC. Translation: CASSLSGEWNEQYF. This chain uses TRBV7-8 with TRBJ2-7, with D possibly being TRBD2 (6 bases). Germline CDR1 and CDR2: SGHVS and FQNEAQ. This CDR3 region has 14 residues. V lost 3 bases and J 5 bases, leaving 14 bases between the germline ends. The whole variable domain, remainder taken from reference TRBV7-8 and TRBJ2-7, is GAGVSQSPRYKVAKRGQDVALRCDPISGHVSLFWYQQALGQGPEFLTYFQNEAQLDKSGLPSDRFFAERPEGSVSTLKIQRTQQEDSAVYLCASSLSGEWNEQYFGPGTRLTVT.

DNA of the CDR3: TGTGCCACCAGCAGGGGAGGAGGGAGGGCCCATGAGCAGTTCTTC. It translates to CATSRGGGRAHEQFF. The chain links TRBV15 to TRBJ2-1; 7 nucleotides align to TRBD2. The CDR3 is made up of 15 amino acids. Germline V lookup: CDR1 LNHNV, CDR2 YYDKDF (reference sequence). After removal of 3 bases from V and 8 bases from J, the junction contained 10 bases not matched to a gene. Filled out from reference TRBV15 and TRBJ2-1, the complete variable domain reads DAMVIQNPRYQVTQFGKPVTLSCSQTLNHNVMYWYQQKSSQAPKLLFHYYDKDFNNEADTPDNFQSRRPNTSFCFLDIRSPGLGDTAMYLCATSRGGGRAHEQFFGPGTRLTVL.

V and J are TRBV19 and TRBJ1-4; possible D gene TRBD1, 6 bases. The CDR3 sequence is 17 residues long. The V end lost 1 base, the J end lost 5 bases, and 17 bases lay between the germline ends. Germline assignment: CDR1 LNHDA and CDR2 SQIVND (reference sequence). Here the CDR3 reads CASSIGGGHRANEKLFF. The CDR3 DNA reads as TGTGCCAGTAGTATAGGGGGGGGACATCGAGCCAATGAAAAACTGTTTTTT.

This clone was observed a handful of times. CDR3 coding DNA: TGTGCCAGTAGTATAGACAGGGCGGATCAGCCCCAGCATTTT. Translated, it gives CASSIDRADQPQHF. This chain joins TRBV19 and TRBJ1-5; D might be TRBD1 (5 bases). The CDR3 covers 14 residues. The germline gives CDR1 LNHDA, CDR2 SQIVND (reference sequence). Trimming cost V 0 bases and J 5 bases, with 8 bases left between them.

This chain connects TRBV19 to TRBJ2-5, with no clear D. This CDR3 region has 13 residues. The V end was cut by 5 bases, the J end by 1 base, with 8 bases between. Germline values: CDR1 LNHDA, CDR2 SQIVND (reference sequence). In DNA, the CDR3 is TGTGCCAGTAGTTTGACATCCCAAGAGACCCAGTACTTC. Its translation is CASSLTSQETQYF.

The rearrangement joins TRBV30 to TRBJ1-1; the match to TRBD1 covers 7 bases. Germline values: CDR1 GTSNPN, CDR2 SVGIG (reference sequence). V trimming: 3 bases; J trimming: 6 bases; junction bases outside the gene matches: 10. The CDR3 consists of 14 residues. CDR3 sequence: CAWSPPTGRAEAFF. The CDR3 DNA sequence: TGTGCCTGGAGCCCCCCGACAGGGCGGGCTGAAGCTTTCTTT.

The chain employs TRBV7-8 and TRBJ2-5, with 13 bases that match TRBD2. Germline CDR1 is SGHVS and CDR2 is FQNEAQ. The V gene end was trimmed by 5 bases and the J gene end by 0 bases; junction bases not matched to a gene: 9. The CDR3 extends over 18 amino acids. The chain's CDR3 is CASSAGLAGARNQETQYF. CDR3 coding DNA: TGTGCCAGCAGCGCCGGACTAGCGGGAGCCAGAAACCAAGAGACCCAGTACTTC.

The rearrangement links TRBV7-9 to TRBJ2-1, with D possibly being TRBD1 or TRBD2 (5 bases each). Germline-derived CDR1 and CDR2 are SEHNR and FQNEAQ (reference sequence). V was shortened by 4 bases and J by 0 bases, with 13 bases between the two germline ends. The CDR3 has 16 amino acids. CDR3 sequence reads: CASSSFVGTSYNEQFF. CDR3 nucleotides: TGTGCCAGCAGCTCCTTTGTTGGGACCTCCTACAATGAGCAGTTCTTC.

The V call is TRBV21-1, the J call TRBJ2-4. TRBV21-1 is labeled a pseudogene. This CDR3 contains 14 residues. In DNA, the CDR3 is TGTGCCAGCAGCCGGATTCTAGCCAAAAACATTCAGTACTTC. Amino acids: CASSRILAKNIQYF.